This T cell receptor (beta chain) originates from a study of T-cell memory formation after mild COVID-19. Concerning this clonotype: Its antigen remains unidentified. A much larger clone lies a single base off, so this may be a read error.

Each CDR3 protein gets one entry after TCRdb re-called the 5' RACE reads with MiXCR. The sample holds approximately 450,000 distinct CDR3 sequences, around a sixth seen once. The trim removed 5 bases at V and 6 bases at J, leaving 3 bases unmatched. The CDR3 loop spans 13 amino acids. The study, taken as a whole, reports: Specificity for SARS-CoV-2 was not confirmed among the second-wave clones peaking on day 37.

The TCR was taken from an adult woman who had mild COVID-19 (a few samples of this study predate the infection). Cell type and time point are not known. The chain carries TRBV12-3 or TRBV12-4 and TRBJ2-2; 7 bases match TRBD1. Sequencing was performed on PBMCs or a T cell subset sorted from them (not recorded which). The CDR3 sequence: CASSTGAPGELFF. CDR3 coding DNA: TGTGCCAGCAGTACAGGGGCCCCCGGGGAGCTGTTTTTT.